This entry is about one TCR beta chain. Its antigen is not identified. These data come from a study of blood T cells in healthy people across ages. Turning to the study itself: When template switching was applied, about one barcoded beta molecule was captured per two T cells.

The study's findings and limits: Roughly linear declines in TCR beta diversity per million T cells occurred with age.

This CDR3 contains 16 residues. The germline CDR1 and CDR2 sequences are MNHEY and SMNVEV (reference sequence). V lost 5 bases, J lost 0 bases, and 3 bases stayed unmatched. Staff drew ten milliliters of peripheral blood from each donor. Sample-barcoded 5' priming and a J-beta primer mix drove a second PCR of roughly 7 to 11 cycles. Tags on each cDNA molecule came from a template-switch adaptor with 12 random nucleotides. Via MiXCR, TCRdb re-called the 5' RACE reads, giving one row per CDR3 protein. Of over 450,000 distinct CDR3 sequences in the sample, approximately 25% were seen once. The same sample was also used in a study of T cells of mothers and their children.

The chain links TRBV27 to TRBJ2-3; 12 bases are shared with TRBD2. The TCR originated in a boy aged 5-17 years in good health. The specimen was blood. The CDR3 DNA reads TGTGCCAGCAGTCCCGGGACTAGCGGGAGCACAGATACGCAGTATTTT. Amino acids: CASSPGTSGSTDTQYF.